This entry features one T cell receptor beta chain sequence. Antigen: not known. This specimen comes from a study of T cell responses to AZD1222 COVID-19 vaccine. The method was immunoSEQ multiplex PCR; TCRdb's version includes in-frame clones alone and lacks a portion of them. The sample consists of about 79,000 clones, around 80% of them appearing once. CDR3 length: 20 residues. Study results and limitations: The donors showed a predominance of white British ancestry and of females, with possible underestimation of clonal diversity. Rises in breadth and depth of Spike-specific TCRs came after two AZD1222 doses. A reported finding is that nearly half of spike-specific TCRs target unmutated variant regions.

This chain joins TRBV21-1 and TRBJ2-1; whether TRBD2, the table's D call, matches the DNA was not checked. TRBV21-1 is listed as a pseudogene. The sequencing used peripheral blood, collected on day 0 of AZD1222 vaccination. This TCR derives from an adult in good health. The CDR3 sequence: CASSKCPGLAPLSSYNEQFF. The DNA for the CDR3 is TGTGCCAGCAGCAAATGTCCGGGACTAGCGCCCCTCAGCTCCTACAATGAGCAGTTCTTC.